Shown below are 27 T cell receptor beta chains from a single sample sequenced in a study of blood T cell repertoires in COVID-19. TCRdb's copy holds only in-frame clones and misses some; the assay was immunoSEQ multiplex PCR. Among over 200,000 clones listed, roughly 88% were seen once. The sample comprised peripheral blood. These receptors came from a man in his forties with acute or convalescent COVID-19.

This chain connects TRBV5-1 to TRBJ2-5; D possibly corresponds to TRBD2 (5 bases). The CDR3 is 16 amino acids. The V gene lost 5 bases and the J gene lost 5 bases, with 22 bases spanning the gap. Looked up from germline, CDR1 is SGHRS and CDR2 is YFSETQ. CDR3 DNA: TGCGCCAGCAGGCCCGGTGGCGGTCCATCGGGGGAGACCCAGTACTTC. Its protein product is CASRPGGGPSGETQYF.

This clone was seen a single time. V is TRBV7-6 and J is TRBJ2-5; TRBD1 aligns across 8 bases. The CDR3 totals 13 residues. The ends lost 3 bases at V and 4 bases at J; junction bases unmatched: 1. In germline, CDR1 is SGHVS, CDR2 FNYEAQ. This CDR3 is CASSLTGVETQYF. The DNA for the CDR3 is TGTGCCAGCAGCTTGACAGGGGTAGAGACCCAGTACTTC.

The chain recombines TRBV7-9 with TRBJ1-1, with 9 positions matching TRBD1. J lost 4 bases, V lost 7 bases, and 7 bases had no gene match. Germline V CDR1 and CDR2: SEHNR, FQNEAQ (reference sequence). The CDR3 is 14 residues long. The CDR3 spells CASIGGTGSTEAFF. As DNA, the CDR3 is TGTGCCAGCATAGGGGGGACAGGGTCCACTGAAGCTTTCTTT.

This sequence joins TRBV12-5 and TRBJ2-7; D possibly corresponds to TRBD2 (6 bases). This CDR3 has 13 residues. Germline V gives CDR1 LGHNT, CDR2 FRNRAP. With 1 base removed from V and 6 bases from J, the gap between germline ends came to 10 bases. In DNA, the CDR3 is TGTGCTAGTGGTTTGGCGACTAGGCTCGAGCAGTACTTC. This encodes CASGLATRLEQYF.

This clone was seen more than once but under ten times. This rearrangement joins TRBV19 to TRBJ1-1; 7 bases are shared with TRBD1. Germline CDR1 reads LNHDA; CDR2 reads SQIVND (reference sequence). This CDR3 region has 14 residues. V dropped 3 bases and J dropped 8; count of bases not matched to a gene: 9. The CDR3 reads CASSIITRGGEAFF. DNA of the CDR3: TGTGCCAGTAGTATCATCACGAGAGGGGGCGAAGCTTTCTTT.

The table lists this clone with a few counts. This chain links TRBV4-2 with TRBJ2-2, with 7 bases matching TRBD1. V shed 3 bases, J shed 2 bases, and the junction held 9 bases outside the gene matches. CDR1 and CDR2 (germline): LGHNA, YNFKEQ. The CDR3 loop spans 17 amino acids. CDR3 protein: CASSHNQQGSNTGELFF. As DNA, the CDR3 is TGTGCCAGCAGCCATAATCAACAGGGGTCCAACACCGGGGAGCTGTTTTTT.

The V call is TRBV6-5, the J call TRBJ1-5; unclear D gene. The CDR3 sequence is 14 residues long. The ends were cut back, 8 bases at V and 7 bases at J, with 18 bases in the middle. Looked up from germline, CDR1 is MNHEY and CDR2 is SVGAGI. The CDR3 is CASAPRRADQPQHF. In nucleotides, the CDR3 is TGTGCCAGCGCTCCCAGGCGAGCGGACCAGCCCCAGCATTTT.

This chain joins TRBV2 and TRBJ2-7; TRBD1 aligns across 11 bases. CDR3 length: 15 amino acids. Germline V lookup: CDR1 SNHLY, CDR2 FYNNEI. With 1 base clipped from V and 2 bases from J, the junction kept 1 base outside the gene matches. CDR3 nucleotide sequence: TGTGCCAGCAGTGAAGGGACAGGGGGCCCCTACGAGCAGTACTTC. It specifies CASSEGTGGPYEQYF.

The CDR3 DNA follows: TGTGCCAGCAGTTACTCGATGGCGGGGGAGGACTACGAGCAGTACTTC. Its translation is CASSYSMAGEDYEQYF. The chain carries TRBV6-5 and TRBJ2-7; 7 nucleotides agree with TRBD2. Trimming at V came to 0 bases and at J to 3 bases, leaving 8 bases not matched to a gene. Germline values: CDR1 MNHEY, CDR2 SVGAGI. This CDR3 is 16 amino acids long.

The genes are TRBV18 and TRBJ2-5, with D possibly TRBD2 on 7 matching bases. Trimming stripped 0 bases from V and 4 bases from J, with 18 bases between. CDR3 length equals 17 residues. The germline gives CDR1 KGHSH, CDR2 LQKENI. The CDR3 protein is CASSPPRGGAYRETQYF. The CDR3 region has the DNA TGTGCCAGCTCACCACCGAGGGGGGGCGCTTACCGAGAGACCCAGTACTTC.

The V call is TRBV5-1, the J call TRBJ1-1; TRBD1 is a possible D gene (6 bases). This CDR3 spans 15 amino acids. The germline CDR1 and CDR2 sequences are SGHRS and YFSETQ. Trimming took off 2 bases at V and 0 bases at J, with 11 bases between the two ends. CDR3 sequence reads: CASSLQGPMNTEAFF. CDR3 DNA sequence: TGCGCCAGCAGCTTACAGGGACCCATGAACACTGAAGCTTTCTTT.

The CDR3 spells CSVEDQLGEKLFF. Here the CDR3 DNA reads TGCAGCGTTGAAGATCAACTCGGTGAAAAACTGTTTTTT. The chain recombines TRBV29-1 with TRBJ1-4; D call uncertain. Germline-derived CDR1 and CDR2 are SQVTM and ANQGSEA. V lost 0 bases and J 7 bases, leaving 9 bases between the germline ends. The CDR3 consists of 13 residues.

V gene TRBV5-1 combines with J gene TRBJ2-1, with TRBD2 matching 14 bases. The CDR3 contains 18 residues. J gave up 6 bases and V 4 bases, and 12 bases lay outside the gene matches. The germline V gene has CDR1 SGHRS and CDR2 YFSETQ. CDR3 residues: CASSRGLAGGFPSNEQFF. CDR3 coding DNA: TGCGCCAGCAGCCGAGGACTAGCGGGAGGTTTTCCGTCCAATGAGCAGTTCTTC.

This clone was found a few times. In nucleotides, the CDR3 is TGTGCCTGGAGACTTGGCGGGTCCTTCACGAACGAGCAGTACTTC. Translated: CAWRLGGSFTNEQYF. This chain links TRBV30 with TRBJ2-7, with TRBD2 as a possible D gene (5 bases). There are 15 residues in the CDR3. V lost 3 bases and J 5 bases, leaving 20 bases between the germline ends. CDR1 is GTSNPN, CDR2 SVGIG, per germline (reference sequence).

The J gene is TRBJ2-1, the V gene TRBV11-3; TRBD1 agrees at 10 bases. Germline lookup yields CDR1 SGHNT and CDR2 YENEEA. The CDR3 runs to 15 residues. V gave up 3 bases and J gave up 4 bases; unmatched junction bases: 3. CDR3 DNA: TGTGCCAGCAGCTTCGACAGGGGGCTGTACAATGAGCAGTTCTTC. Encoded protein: CASSFDRGLYNEQFF.

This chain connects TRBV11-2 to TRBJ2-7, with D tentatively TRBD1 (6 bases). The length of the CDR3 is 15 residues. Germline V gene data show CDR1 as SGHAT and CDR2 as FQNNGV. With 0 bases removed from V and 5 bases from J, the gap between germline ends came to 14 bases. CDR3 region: CASSLDRVQGHEQYF. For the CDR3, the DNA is TGTGCCAGCAGCTTAGACCGGGTACAGGGCCACGAGCAGTACTTC.

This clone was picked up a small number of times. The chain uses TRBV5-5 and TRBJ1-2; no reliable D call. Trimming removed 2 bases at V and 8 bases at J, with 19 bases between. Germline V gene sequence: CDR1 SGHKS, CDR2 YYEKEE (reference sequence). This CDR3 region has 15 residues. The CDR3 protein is CASSFLSSRTSGYTF. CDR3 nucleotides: TGTGCCAGCAGCTTCTTAAGCTCCCGAACGTCCGGCTACACCTTC.

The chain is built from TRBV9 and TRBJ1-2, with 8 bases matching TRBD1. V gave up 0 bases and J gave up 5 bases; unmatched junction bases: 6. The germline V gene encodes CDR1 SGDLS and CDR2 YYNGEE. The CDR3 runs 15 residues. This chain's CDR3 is CASSVGTGPGYGYTF. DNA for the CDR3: TGTGCCAGCAGCGTAGGGACAGGGCCGGGGTATGGCTACACCTTC. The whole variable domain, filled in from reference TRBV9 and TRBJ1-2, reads DSGVTQTPKHLITATGQRVTLRCSPRSGDLSVYWYQQSLDQGLQFLIQYYNGEERAKGNILERFSAQQFPDLHSELNLSSLELGDSALYFCASSVGTGPGYGYTFGSGTRLTVV.

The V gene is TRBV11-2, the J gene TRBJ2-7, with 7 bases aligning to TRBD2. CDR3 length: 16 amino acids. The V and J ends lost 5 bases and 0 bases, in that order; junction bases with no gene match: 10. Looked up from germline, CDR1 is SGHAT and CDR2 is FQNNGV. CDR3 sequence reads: CASSREGFYSSYEQYF. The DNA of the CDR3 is TGTGCCAGCAGCAGGGAGGGCTTTTACAGCTCCTACGAGCAGTACTTC.

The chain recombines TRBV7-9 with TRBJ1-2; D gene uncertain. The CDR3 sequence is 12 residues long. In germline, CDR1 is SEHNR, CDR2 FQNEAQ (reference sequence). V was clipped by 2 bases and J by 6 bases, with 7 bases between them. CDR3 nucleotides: TGTGCCAGCAGCTTATTAGGAGATGGCTACACCTTC. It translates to CASSLLGDGYTF.

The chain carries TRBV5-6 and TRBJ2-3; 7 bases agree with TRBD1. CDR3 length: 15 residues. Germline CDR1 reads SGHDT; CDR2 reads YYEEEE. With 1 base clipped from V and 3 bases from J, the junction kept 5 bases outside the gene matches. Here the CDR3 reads CASSLTGRGTDTQYF. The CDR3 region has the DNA TGTGCCAGCAGCTTGACAGGCAGGGGGACAGATACGCAGTATTTT.

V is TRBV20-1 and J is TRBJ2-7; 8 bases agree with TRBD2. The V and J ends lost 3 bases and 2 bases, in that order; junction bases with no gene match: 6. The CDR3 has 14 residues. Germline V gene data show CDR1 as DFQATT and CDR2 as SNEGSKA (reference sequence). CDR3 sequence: CSASNSGDTYEQYF. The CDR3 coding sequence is TGCAGTGCTAGTAATAGCGGGGATACCTACGAGCAGTACTTC.

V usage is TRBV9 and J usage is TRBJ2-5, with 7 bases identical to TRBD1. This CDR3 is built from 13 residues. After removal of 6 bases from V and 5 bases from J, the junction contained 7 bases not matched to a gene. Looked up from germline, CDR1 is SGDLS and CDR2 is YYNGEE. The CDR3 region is CASIPRGTETQYF. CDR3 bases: TGTGCCAGCATCCCCAGGGGGACGGAGACCCAGTACTTC.

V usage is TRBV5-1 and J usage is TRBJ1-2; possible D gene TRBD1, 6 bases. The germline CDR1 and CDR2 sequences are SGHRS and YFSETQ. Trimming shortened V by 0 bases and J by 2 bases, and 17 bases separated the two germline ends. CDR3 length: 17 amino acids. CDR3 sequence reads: CASSLGQVTGWNYGYTF. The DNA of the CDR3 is TGCGCCAGCAGCTTGGGGCAAGTCACAGGGTGGAACTATGGCTACACCTTC.

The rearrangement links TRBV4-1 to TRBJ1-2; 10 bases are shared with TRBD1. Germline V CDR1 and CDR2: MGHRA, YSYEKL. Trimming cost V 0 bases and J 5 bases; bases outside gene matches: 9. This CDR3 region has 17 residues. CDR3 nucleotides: TGCGCCAGCAGCCAAGAGCCGGGACAGGGGTATGGTTATGGCTACACCTTC. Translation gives CASSQEPGQGYGYGYTF.

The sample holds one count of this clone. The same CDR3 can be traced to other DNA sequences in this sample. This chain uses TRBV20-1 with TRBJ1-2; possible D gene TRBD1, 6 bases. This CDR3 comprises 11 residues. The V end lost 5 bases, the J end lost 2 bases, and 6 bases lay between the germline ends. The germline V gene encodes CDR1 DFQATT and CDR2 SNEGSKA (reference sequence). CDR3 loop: CSAGQNYGYTF. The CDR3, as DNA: TGCAGTGCTGGACAGAACTATGGCTACACCTTC.

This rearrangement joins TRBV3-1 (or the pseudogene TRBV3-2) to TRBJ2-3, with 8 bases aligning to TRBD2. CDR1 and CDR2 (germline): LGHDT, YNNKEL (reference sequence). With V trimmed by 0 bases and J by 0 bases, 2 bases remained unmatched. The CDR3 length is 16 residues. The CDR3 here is CASSQDPSGSTDTQYF. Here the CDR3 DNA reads TGTGCCAGCAGCCAAGATCCTAGCGGGAGCACAGATACGCAGTATTTT.